These 23 T cell receptor beta chains were all obtained from the same sample, sequenced in a study of blood T cell repertoires in COVID-19. TCRdb's copy holds only in-frame clones and misses some; the assay was immunoSEQ multiplex PCR. The table shows over 200,000 clones, with about 86% occurring only once. The sample comprised peripheral blood. The receptors were gathered from a man in his forties or fifties with active or convalescent COVID-19.

In its sample, this clone was seen a few times. This chain connects TRBV30 to TRBJ1-1, with 8 bases aligning to TRBD1. The CDR3 loop spans 14 amino acids. Germline-derived CDR1 and CDR2 are GTSNPN and SVGIG (reference sequence). With 2 bases clipped from V and 1 base from J, the junction kept 3 bases outside the gene matches. CDR3: CAWSSQGANTEAFF. In nucleotides, the CDR3 is TGTGCCTGGAGTTCCCAGGGGGCGAACACTGAAGCTTTCTTT.

V and J are TRBV15 and TRBJ1-4; perhaps TRBD1 as D (5 bases). Between the trimmed V and J ends, which lost 1 base and 8 bases, there was a span of 14 bases. Per the germline V gene, CDR1 is LNHNV and CDR2 is YYDKDF (reference sequence). The CDR3 loop spans 15 amino acids. CDR3 nucleotides: TGTGCCACCAGCAGAGGTGGCAGGGTCGGGGAAAAACTGTTTTTT. It encodes CATSRGGRVGEKLFF.

The J gene is TRBJ2-2, the V gene TRBV24-1; D is perhaps TRBD2 (6 bases). CDR3 length: 15 residues. Germline CDR1 and CDR2: KGHDR and SFDVKD. V was pared by 4 bases and J by 4 bases, with 12 bases between. CDR3 DNA sequence: TGTGCCACCAGTGACCCTGCGGGGCTCACCGGGGAGCTGTTTTTT. Translating gives CATSDPAGLTGELFF.

V gene TRBV28 combines with J gene TRBJ1-3; 11 bases are a match to TRBD1. Per germline, CDR1 MDHEN and CDR2 SYDVKM. This CDR3 spans 16 amino acids. J was trimmed by 5 bases and V by 6 bases; bases with no gene match: 9. In DNA form, the CDR3 reads TGTGCCAGCAGCCCCGAGGGACAGGGGGGTAGAAACACCATATATTTT. It translates to CASSPEGQGGRNTIYF.

The genes are TRBV5-1 and TRBJ2-7; a possible D gene is TRBD1 (5 bases). The CDR3 has 12 amino acids. Trimming removed 4 bases at V and 6 bases at J, with 11 bases between. CDR1 and CDR2 (germline): SGHRS, YFSETQ. CDR3 in amino acids: CASSQGRSEQYF. As DNA, the CDR3 is TGCGCCAGCAGCCAGGGTAGGAGCGAGCAGTACTTC.

V and J are TRBV7-8 and TRBJ1-1, with no clear D. CDR3 size: 13 residues. V lost 5 bases to trimming and J lost 2 bases, with 9 bases between them. Germline lookup yields CDR1 SGHVS and CDR2 FQNEAQ. The CDR3 is CASSGQHNTEAFF. The CDR3 bases are TGTGCCAGCAGCGGGCAGCATAACACTGAAGCTTTCTTT.

The DNA for the CDR3 is TGTGCCAGCAGCTCCTACGGGGTAAATGAGCAGTTCTTC. Its translation: CASSSYGVNEQFF. This chain connects TRBV7-3 to TRBJ2-1; a weak D match, TRBD2 (5 bases). This CDR3 region has 13 residues. Germline V gene sequence: CDR1 SGHTA, CDR2 FQGTGA. V lost 4 bases and J lost 7, with 11 bases in between.

The chain uses TRBV2 and TRBJ1-6; D may be TRBD1 (5 bases). This CDR3 has 16 amino acids. Germline values: CDR1 SNHLY, CDR2 FYNNEI. V lost 1 base to trimming and J lost 2 bases, with 9 bases between them. The CDR3 region has the DNA TGTGCCAGCAGTGAAGACGCCAGGGCCTATAATTCACCCCTCCACTTT. This sequence encodes CASSEDARAYNSPLHF.

This chain connects TRBV3-1 (or the pseudogene TRBV3-2) to TRBJ2-3, with TRBD1 matching 8 bases. This CDR3 is 14 amino acids long. With 3 bases clipped from V and 7 bases from J, the junction kept 6 bases outside the gene matches. Per the germline V gene, CDR1 is LGHDT and CDR2 is YNNKEL (reference sequence). The CDR3 nucleotides are TGTGCCAGCAGCCAGTGGACAGGGACCCATACGCAGTATTTT. This gives the protein CASSQWTGTHTQYF.

This chain links TRBV19 with TRBJ2-5; TRBD1 is a possible D gene (6 bases). The CDR3 has 15 amino acids. Trimming shortened V by 5 bases and J by 5 bases, and 18 bases separated the two germline ends. The germline V gene encodes CDR1 LNHDA and CDR2 SQIVND (reference sequence). The CDR3 sequence is CASSPMWGLGETQYF. The CDR3 coding sequence is TGTGCCAGTAGTCCTATGTGGGGGCTCGGGGAGACCCAGTACTTC.

The chain is built from TRBV30 and TRBJ2-3; perhaps TRBD1 as D (6 bases). Germline V gene data show CDR1 as GTSNPN and CDR2 as SVGIG (reference sequence). Trimming took 3 bases from V and 6 from J, leaving 16 bases between them. CDR3 length: 14 residues. Written as DNA, the CDR3 is TGTGCCTGGAGCACACAGGGCGAGGGCGATACGCAGTATTTT. Its translation is CAWSTQGEGDTQYF.

The chain couples TRBV5-5 to TRBJ2-5; 10 bases agree with TRBD2. The CDR3 has 15 amino acids. Germline values: CDR1 SGHKS, CDR2 YYEKEE (reference sequence). V shed 2 bases and J 4 bases; nucleotides not matched to a gene: 5. The CDR3 is CASSFGLAGAETQYF. The CDR3 nucleotides read TGTGCCAGCAGCTTCGGCCTAGCGGGGGCAGAGACCCAGTACTTC. The full variable domain, with the rest looked up from reference TRBV5-5 and TRBJ2-5, is DAGVTQSPTHLIKTRGQQVTLRCSPISGHKSVSWYQQVLGQGPQFIFQYYEKEERGRGNFPDRFSARQFPNYSSELNVNALLLGDSALYLCASSFGLAGAETQYFGPGTRLLVL.

The CDR3 DNA sequence: TGTGCCAGCAGCTCCGGTTTAGGCTACACCTTC. Translating it yields CASSSGLGYTF. The rearrangement links TRBV27 to TRBJ1-2; D remains unclear. The length of the CDR3 is 11 residues. Germline V gene lookup returns CDR1 MNHEY and CDR2 SMNVEV (reference sequence). Trimming cost V 6 bases and J 8 bases, with 10 bases left between them.

The rearrangement links TRBV5-1 to TRBJ1-2, with TRBD1 as a possible D gene (5 bases). The germline V gene has CDR1 SGHRS and CDR2 YFSETQ. Trimming took off 3 bases at V and 3 bases at J, with 12 bases between the two ends. The CDR3 has 14 residues. This CDR3 reads CASSSPGDYYGYTF. The CDR3 nucleotides are TGCGCCAGCAGCTCCCCGGGGGACTACTATGGCTACACCTTC.

This chain joins TRBV4-3 and TRBJ1-1; 9 nucleotides match TRBD1. The germline gives CDR1 LGHNA, CDR2 YSLEER. With 4 bases clipped from V and 2 bases from J, the junction kept 8 bases outside the gene matches. CDR3 length: 16 amino acids. The DNA for the CDR3 is TGCGCCAGCAGCCGGTCGGGGGACAGGGTAAACACTGAAGCTTTCTTT. Residues: CASSRSGDRVNTEAFF.

This clone was seen a few times. The chain employs TRBV24-1 and TRBJ2-5; D ambiguous. The CDR3 consists of 14 residues. The ends were cut back, 3 bases at V and 4 bases at J, with 11 bases in the middle. CDR1 is KGHDR and CDR2 is SFDVKD in the germline V gene. The CDR3 region is CATSDSLAGETQYF. In nucleotides, the CDR3 is TGTGCCACCAGTGATAGTCTGGCAGGAGAGACCCAGTACTTC.

This clone was seen more than once but under ten times. CDR3 amino acids: CASSQTGPGFQAFF. Written as DNA, the CDR3 is TGTGCCAGTAGCCAGACAGGGCCAGGGTTTCAAGCTTTCTTT. This chain connects TRBV19 to TRBJ1-1, with 7 bases that match TRBD1. V was pared by 6 bases and J by 9 bases, with 13 bases of the junction left unmatched. The CDR3 totals 14 residues. Germline V gives CDR1 LNHDA, CDR2 SQIVND (reference sequence).

The chain couples TRBV7-3 to TRBJ1-2; D call uncertain. The CDR3 length is 16 residues. From germline, CDR1 is SGHTA and CDR2 FQGTGA. V was trimmed by 1 base and J by 5 bases, leaving 17 bases between them. This CDR3 is CASSLMGGEVGYGYTF. The CDR3 DNA sequence: TGTGCCAGCAGCTTAATGGGCGGGGAGGTGGGGTATGGCTACACCTTC. Using reference TRBV7-3 and TRBJ1-2 for the parts outside the CDR3, the full variable domain is GAGVSQTPSNKVTEKGKYVELRCDPISGHTALYWYRQSLGQGPEFLIYFQGTGAADDSGLPNDRFFAVRPEGSVSTLKIQRTERGDSAVYLCASSLMGGEVGYGYTFGSGTRLTVV.

The rearrangement uses TRBV18 and TRBJ1-2; D is uncertain. V lost 3 bases, J lost 3 bases, and 11 bases lay in between. This CDR3 region has 14 residues. Germline V gene sequence: CDR1 KGHSH, CDR2 LQKENI. The CDR3, as DNA: TGTGCCAGCTCACCCTACGACGGGGACTATGGCTACACCTTC. Its protein is CASSPYDGDYGYTF.

The V gene is TRBV19, the J gene TRBJ2-1, with D possibly TRBD2 on 6 matching bases. The CDR3 is 15 amino acids. Deletions cut 5 bases from V and 6 bases from J, with 17 bases between. The germline gives CDR1 LNHDA, CDR2 SQIVND (reference sequence). The CDR3 loop reads CASSLGGTNSNEQFF. The CDR3 bases are TGTGCCAGTAGTCTCGGGGGAACCAATAGCAATGAGCAGTTCTTC.

The rearrangement links TRBV3-1 (or the pseudogene TRBV3-2) to TRBJ2-1, with TRBD1 identical over 9 bases. V trimming: 2 bases; J trimming: 8 bases; junction bases outside the gene matches: 10. CDR3 length: 16 residues. Germline-derived CDR1 and CDR2 are LGHDT and YNNKEL (reference sequence). CDR3 amino acids: CASSQIVGQGLYEQFF. CDR3 DNA sequence: TGTGCCAGCAGCCAAATAGTGGGACAGGGCCTCTATGAGCAGTTCTTC.

The chain couples TRBV6-5 to TRBJ1-1; the match to TRBD1 covers 9 bases. CDR3 size: 15 residues. The junction had 10 bases not matched to a gene; V was cut back by 5 bases and J by 6 bases. Germline assignment: CDR1 MNHEY and CDR2 SVGAGI. This CDR3 is CASSTGTGLRAEAFF. CDR3 sequence (DNA): TGTGCCAGCAGTACCGGGACAGGGTTGAGGGCTGAAGCTTTCTTT.

V is TRBV30 and J is TRBJ2-7; TRBD1 aligns across 9 bases. Germline CDR1 GTSNPN, CDR2 SVGIG (reference sequence). This CDR3 contains 13 residues. Trimming cost V 2 bases and J 6 bases; bases outside gene matches: 5. The CDR3 here is CAWSTSTGGEQYF. CDR3 nucleotides: TGTGCCTGGAGTACCTCGACAGGGGGCGAGCAGTACTTC.